This T cell receptor beta chain was identified in a study of blood T cell repertoires in COVID-19. Across the study: The cDNA or gDNA used as material had been derived from T cells, B-cell-depleted T cells, or PBMCs.

V dropped 4 bases and J dropped 5; count of bases not matched to a gene: 7. CDR1 is SGHDT, CDR2 YYEEEE, per germline. This CDR3 region has 15 residues. As processed by the authors: Amplification from reference gene primers served as the basis for estimated nucleated cell counts. Profiled with immunoSEQ multiplex PCR; TCRdb holds only in-frame clones, not every one. The DNA was the basis for D and trimming; V, J and clone size are from that table. Among around 230,000 clones, around 82% were seen once, and the ten largest hold around 8.7%. The receptor comes from a woman in her fifties or sixties with acute or convalescent COVID-19. The chain employs TRBV5-6 and TRBJ2-5; 11 bases map to TRBD1. Sequencing was performed on peripheral blood. Here the CDR3 DNA reads TGTGCCAGCAGCCTCGGACAGGGGGCACGGGAGACCCAGTACTTC. It yields the protein CASSLGQGARETQYF.